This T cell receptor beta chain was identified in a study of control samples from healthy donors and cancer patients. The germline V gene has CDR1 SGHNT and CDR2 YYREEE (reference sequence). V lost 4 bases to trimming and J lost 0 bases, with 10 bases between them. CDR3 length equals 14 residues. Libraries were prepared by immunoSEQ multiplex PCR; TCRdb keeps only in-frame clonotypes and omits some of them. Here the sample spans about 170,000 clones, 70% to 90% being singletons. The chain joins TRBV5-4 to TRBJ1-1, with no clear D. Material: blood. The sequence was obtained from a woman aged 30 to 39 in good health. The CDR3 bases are TGTGCCAGCAGCACCGAAACACTGAACACTGAAGCTTTCTTT. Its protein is CASSTETLNTEAFF. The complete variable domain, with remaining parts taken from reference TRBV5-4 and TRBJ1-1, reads ETGVTQSPTHLIKTRGQQVTLRCSSQSGHNTVSWYQQALGQGPQFIFQYYREEENGRGNFPPRFSGLQFPNYSSELNVNALELDDSALYLCASSTETLNTEAFFGQGTRLTVV.